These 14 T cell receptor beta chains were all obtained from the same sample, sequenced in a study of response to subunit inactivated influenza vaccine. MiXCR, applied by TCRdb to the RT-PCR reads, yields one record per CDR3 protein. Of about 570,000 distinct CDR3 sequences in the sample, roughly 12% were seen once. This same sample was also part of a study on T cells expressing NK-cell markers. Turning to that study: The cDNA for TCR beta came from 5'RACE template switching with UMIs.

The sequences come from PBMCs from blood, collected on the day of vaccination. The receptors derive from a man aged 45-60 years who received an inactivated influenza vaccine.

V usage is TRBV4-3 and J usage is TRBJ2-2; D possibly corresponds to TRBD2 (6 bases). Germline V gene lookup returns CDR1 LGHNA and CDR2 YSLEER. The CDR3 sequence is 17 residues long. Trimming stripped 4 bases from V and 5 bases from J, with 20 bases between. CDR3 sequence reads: CASSPRTTSRRTGELFF. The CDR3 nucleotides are TGCGCCAGCAGCCCCCGGACTACTTCTAGGCGGACCGGGGAGCTGTTTTTT.

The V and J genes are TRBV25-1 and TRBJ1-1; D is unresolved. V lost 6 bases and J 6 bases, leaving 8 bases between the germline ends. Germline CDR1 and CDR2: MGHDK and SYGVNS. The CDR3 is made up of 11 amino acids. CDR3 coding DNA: TGTGCCAGCAGCCCGGGTTCTGAAGCTTTCTTT. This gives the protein CASSPGSEAFF.

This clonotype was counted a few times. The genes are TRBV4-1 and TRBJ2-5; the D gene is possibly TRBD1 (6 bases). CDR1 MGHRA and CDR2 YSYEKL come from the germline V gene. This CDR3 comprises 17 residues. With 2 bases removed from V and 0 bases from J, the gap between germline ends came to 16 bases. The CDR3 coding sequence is TGCGCCAGCAGCCAACCTTGGGAACAGGGAAACCAAGAGACCCAGTACTTC. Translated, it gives CASSQPWEQGNQETQYF.

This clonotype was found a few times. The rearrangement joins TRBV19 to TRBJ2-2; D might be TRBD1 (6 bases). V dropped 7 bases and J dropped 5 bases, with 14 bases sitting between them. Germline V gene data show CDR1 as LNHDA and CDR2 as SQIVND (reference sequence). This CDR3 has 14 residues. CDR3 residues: CASNSPRGTGELFF. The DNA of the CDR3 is TGTGCCAGTAATTCCCCCAGGGGAACCGGGGAGCTGTTTTTT.

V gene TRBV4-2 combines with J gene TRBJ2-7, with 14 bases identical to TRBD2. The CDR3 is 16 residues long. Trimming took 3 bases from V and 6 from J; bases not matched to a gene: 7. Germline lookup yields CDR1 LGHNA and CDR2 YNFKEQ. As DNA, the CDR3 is TGTGCCAGCAGCCAGGGGACTAGCGGGAGCTGGCTCGAGCAGTACTTC. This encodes CASSQGTSGSWLEQYF.

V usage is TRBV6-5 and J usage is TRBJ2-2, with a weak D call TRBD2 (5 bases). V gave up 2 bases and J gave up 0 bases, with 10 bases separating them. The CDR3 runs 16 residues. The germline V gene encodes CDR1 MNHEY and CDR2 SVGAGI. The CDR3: CASSYGRGTNTGELFF. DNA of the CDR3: TGTGCCAGCAGTTACGGGAGAGGGACGAACACCGGGGAGCTGTTTTTT.

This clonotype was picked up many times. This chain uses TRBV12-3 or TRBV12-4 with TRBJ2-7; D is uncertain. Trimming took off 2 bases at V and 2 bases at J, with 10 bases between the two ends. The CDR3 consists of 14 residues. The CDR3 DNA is TGTGCCAGCAGTTTAATGGGATCGGCCTACGAGCAGTACTTC. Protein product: CASSLMGSAYEQYF.

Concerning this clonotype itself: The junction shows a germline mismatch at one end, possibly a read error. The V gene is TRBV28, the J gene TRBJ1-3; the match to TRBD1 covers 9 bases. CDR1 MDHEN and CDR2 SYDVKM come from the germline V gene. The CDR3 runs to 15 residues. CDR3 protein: CASSTGGSSGSTIYF. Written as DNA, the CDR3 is TGTGCCAGCAGCACAGGGGGCAGCTCTGGAAGCACCATATATTTT.

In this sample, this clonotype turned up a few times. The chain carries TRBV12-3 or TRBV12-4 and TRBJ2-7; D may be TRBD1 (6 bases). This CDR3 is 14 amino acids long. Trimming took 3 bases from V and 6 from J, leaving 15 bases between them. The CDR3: CASSFGQGISEQYF. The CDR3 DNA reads TGTGCCAGCAGTTTCGGGCAGGGGATTAGCGAGCAGTACTTC.

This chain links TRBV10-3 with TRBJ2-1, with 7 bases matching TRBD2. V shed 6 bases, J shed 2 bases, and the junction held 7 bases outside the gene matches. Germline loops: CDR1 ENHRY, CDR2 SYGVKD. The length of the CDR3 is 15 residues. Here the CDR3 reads CAIRNGLVTYNEQFF. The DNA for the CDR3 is TGTGCCATCAGGAACGGACTAGTGACCTACAATGAGCAGTTCTTC.

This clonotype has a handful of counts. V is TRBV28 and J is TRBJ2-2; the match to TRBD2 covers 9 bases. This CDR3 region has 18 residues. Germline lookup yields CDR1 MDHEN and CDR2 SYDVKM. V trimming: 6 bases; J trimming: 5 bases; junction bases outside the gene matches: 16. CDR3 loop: CASSNGRTRGGRTGELFF. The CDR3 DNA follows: TGTGCCAGCAGCAACGGGCGAACGCGGGGGGGCCGTACCGGGGAGCTGTTTTTT.

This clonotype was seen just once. This chain's CDR3 is CASGGRISAEDTQYF. The CDR3, as DNA: TGTGCCAGCGGAGGTAGGATTTCGGCGGAAGATACGCAGTATTTT. The genes are TRBV6-1 and TRBJ2-3, with D possibly TRBD2 on 5 matching bases. Germline-derived CDR1 and CDR2 are MNHNS and SASEGT. CDR3 length: 15 amino acids. With 8 bases removed from V and 5 bases from J, the gap between germline ends came to 20 bases.

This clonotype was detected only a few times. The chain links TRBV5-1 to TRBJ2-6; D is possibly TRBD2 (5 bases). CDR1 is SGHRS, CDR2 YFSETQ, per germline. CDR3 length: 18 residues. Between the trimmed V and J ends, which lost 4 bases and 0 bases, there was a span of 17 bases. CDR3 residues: CASSTPGIRFSGANVLTF. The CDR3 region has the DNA TGCGCCAGCAGCACACCGGGAATCCGATTCTCTGGGGCCAACGTCCTGACTTTC.

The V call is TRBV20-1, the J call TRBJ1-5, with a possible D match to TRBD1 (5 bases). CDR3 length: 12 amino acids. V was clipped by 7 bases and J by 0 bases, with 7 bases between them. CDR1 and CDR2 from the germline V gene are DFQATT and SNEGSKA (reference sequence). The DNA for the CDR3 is TGCAGTGGACAGCTTAGCAATCAGCCCCAGCATTTT. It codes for CSGQLSNQPQHF.